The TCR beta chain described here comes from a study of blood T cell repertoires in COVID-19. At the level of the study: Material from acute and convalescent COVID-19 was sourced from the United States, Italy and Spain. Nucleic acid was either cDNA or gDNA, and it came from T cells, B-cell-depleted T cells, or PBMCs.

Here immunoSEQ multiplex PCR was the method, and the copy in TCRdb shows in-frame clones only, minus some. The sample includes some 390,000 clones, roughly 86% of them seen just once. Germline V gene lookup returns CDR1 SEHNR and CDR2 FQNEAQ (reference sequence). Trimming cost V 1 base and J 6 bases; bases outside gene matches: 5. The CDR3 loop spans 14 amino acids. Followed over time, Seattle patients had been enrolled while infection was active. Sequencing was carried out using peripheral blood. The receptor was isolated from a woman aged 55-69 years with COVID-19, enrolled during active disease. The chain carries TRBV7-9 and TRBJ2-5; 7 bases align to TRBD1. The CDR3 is CASSLETGTKTQYF. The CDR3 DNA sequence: TGTGCCAGCAGCTTAGAGACAGGGACGAAGACCCAGTACTTC.